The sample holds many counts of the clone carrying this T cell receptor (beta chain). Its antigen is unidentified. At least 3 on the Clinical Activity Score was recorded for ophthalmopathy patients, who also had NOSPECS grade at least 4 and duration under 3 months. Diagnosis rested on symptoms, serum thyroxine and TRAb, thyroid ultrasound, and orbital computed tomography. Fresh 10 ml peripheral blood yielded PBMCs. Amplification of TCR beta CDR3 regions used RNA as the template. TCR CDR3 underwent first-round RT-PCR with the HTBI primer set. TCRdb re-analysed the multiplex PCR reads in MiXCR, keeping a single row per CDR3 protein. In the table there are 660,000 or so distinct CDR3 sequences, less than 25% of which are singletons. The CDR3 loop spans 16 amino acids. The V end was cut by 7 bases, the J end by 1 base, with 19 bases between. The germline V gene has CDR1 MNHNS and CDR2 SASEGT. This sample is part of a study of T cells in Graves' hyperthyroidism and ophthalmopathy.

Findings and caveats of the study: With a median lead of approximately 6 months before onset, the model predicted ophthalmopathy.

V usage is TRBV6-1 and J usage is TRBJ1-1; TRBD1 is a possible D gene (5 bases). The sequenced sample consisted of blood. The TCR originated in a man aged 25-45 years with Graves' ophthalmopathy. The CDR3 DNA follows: TGTGCCAGCACCCCCGGGGAGGGGCGGCCGAACACTGAAGCTTTCTTT. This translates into CASTPGEGRPNTEAFF.